A single sample is the source of the 18 T cell receptor beta chains below, sequenced in a study of Ad26.COV2.S vaccination and SARS-CoV-2 variants. Sequencing was performed with immunoSEQ multiplex PCR; in TCRdb, only in-frame clones are kept and a portion is missing. Of under 400,000 clones listed, roughly 84% were seen once; the top ten hold roughly 3.2%. Specified treatment: approximately 18 received Ad26.COV2.S at low or high dose, single or two shots; roughly five received placebo; per-sample allocation not given. Collection of samples fell on day 63 after the first vaccine or placebo injection. The starting material was peripheral blood, obtained in a trial of Ad26.COV2.S vaccine versus placebo. The receptor set was obtained from a person between 18 and 60 years old who received the Ad26.COV2.S COVID-19 vaccine or a placebo.

The rearrangement uses TRBV5-1 and TRBJ2-2; 13 bases are a match to TRBD2. V shed 7 bases and J 7 bases; nucleotides not matched to a gene: 13. This CDR3 has 17 amino acids. Germline-derived CDR1 and CDR2 are SGHRS and YFSETQ. CDR3 in amino acids: CASFPLQLAGGLGELFF. CDR3 sequence (DNA): TGCGCCAGCTTCCCGCTCCAACTAGCGGGGGGGCTCGGGGAGCTGTTTTTT.

The genes are TRBV6-6 and TRBJ2-7; tentatively, D is TRBD1 (6 bases). CDR3 size: 12 residues. Germline V gene lookup returns CDR1 MNHNY and CDR2 SVGAGI (reference sequence). V lost 6 bases and J 3 bases, leaving 9 bases between the germline ends. As DNA, the CDR3 is TGTGCCAGCAGATCAGGGGACTACGAGCAGTACTTC. Protein: CASRSGDYEQYF.

This clone was recorded once. The rearrangement uses TRBV6-5 and TRBJ2-3, with D perhaps TRBD2 (5 bases). Germline V gives CDR1 MNHEY, CDR2 SVGAGI. Trimming stripped 7 bases from V and 2 bases from J, with 16 bases between. There are 15 residues in the CDR3. Here the CDR3 DNA reads TGTGCCAGCAACCCCCGGGGTTTTCACACAGATACGCAGTATTTT. It codes for CASNPRGFHTDTQYF.

This clone was observed a single time. The chain joins TRBV7-2 to TRBJ1-4, with TRBD1 identical over 8 bases. From germline, CDR1 is SGHTA and CDR2 FQGNSA. Germline trimming cut 4 bases from V and 5 bases from J; bases unmatched to any gene: 9. The CDR3 runs 16 residues. CDR3 sequence: CASSSSRTGYNEKLFF. CDR3 sequence (DNA): TGTGCCAGCAGCTCCTCTCGGACAGGGTACAATGAAAAACTGTTTTTT.

The DNA for the CDR3 is TGCGCCAGCAGCCAAGCCCCGGGAGCCTACGAGCAGTACTTC. Translation gives CASSQAPGAYEQYF. The genes are TRBV4-1 and TRBJ2-7, with a weak D call TRBD2 (6 bases). Between the trimmed V and J ends, which lost 1 base and 2 bases, there was a span of 9 bases. This CDR3 is built from 14 residues. Germline V gene data show CDR1 as MGHRA and CDR2 as YSYEKL.

This chain uses TRBV19 with TRBJ1-2; 7 bases fit TRBD1. CDR1 is LNHDA, CDR2 SQIVND, per germline (reference sequence). The CDR3 runs 17 residues. V lost 9 bases and J lost 0; bases outside the gene matches: 16. The CDR3 coding sequence is TGTGCCAGCCGGGGAAGGGGGCCTCCTGTCGCTAACTATGGCTACACCTTC. Amino acid sequence: CASRGRGPPVANYGYTF.

The chain links TRBV29-1 to TRBJ2-7, with 9 bases identical to TRBD1. The germline V gene has CDR1 SQVTM and CDR2 ANQGSEA. V dropped 2 bases and J dropped 7; count of bases not matched to a gene: 12. The CDR3 totals 15 residues. The CDR3 DNA reads as TGCAGCGTTGAACTGCCGGGACAGGGCCCGGGGGAGCAGTACTTC. This sequence encodes CSVELPGQGPGEQYF.

This clone was counted only a few times. A junction end diverges from the germline sequence, so it may reflect a read error. The chain has TRBV7-7 and TRBJ2-1, with 7 bases aligning to TRBD2. Per the germline V gene, CDR1 is SSHAT and CDR2 is FNYEAQ (reference sequence). The CDR3 runs 17 residues. The CDR3, as DNA: TGTGCTAGCAGCTTAGGTTCAGGCAGCGGGGCGCTTGTAAAGCAGTTCTTC. Amino acid sequence: CASSLGSGSGALVKQFF.

V gene TRBV29-1 combines with J gene TRBJ2-3; TRBD1 aligns across 9 bases. From germline, CDR1 is SQVTM and CDR2 ANQGSEA. The J segment lost 3 bases and the V segment lost 5 bases, leaving 3 bases of the junction unmatched. This CDR3 is 13 amino acids long. The CDR3: CSVSTGGTDTQYF. CDR3 nucleotides: TGCAGCGTTTCGACAGGGGGGACAGATACGCAGTATTTT.

The V call is TRBV19, the J call TRBJ2-5; weak D call: TRBD2 (7 bases). CDR1 is LNHDA, CDR2 SQIVND, per germline (reference sequence). V was cut by 4 bases and J by 5 bases, with 11 bases left in between. The CDR3 loop spans 13 amino acids. The CDR3: CASSTRGAETQYF. CDR3 in DNA: TGTGCCAGTAGTACTCGGGGGGCGGAGACCCAGTACTTC.

V and J are TRBV10-3 and TRBJ2-6, with 12 bases identical to TRBD1. The germline gives CDR1 ENHRY, CDR2 SYGVKD. The V and J ends lost 11 bases and 4 bases, in that order; junction bases with no gene match: 18. The length of the CDR3 is 19 residues. The CDR3 DNA reads as TGTGCCGTAACCGGGACAGGGGGCCTGATGACTCCAGGGGCCAACGTCCTGACTTTC. This translates into CAVTGTGGLMTPGANVLTF.

The chain employs TRBV11-2 and TRBJ2-1, with D possibly matching TRBD1 (5 bases). V was clipped by 0 bases and J by 8 bases, with 11 bases between them. Looked up from germline, CDR1 is SGHAT and CDR2 is FQNNGV. The CDR3 runs 14 residues. CDR3 sequence (DNA): TGTGCCAGCAGCTTAGATTGGCAGGGTCATGAGCAGTTCTTC. Translation gives CASSLDWQGHEQFF. Complete variable domain (other parts from reference TRBV11-2 and TRBJ2-1): EAGVAQSPRYKIIEKRQSVAFWCNPISGHATLYWYQQILGQGPKLLIQFQNNGVVDDSQLPKDRFSAERLKGVDSTLKIQPAKLEDSAVYLCASSLDWQGHEQFFGPGTRLTVL.

This sequence joins TRBV5-1 and TRBJ1-3; D not certain. The CDR3 is 17 residues long. V was shortened by 4 bases and J by 3 bases, with 20 bases between the two germline ends. Germline assignment: CDR1 SGHRS and CDR2 YFSETQ. CDR3 in amino acids: CASSDSPGARNGNTIYF. DNA of the CDR3: TGCGCCAGCAGCGATTCCCCGGGAGCTCGAAATGGAAACACCATATATTTT.

The genes are TRBV24-1 and TRBJ2-3, with no clear D. Germline CDR1 is KGHDR and CDR2 is SFDVKD. The CDR3 covers 12 residues. The ends were cut back, 10 bases at V and 0 bases at J, with 7 bases in the middle. The CDR3 region is CATGSSTDTQYF. Written as DNA, the CDR3 is TGTGCCACGGGATCTAGCACAGATACGCAGTATTTT.

This clone appeared a single time. This chain joins TRBV2 and TRBJ2-7, with D possibly matching TRBD2 (6 bases). This CDR3 is 16 amino acids long. V lost 3 bases and J lost 3, with 18 bases in between. Per the germline V gene, CDR1 is SNHLY and CDR2 is FYNNEI. CDR3 nucleotides: TGTGCCAGCAGTGATGGGACTGGACTCGCCTTCTACGAGCAGTACTTC. Residues: CASSDGTGLAFYEQYF.

Only a few counts were recorded for this clone. The V and J genes are TRBV20-1 and TRBJ1-3; D ambiguous. Germline V gives CDR1 DFQATT, CDR2 SNEGSKA (reference sequence). The CDR3 has 14 amino acids. V lost 3 bases and J lost 3, with 12 bases in between. CDR3 in amino acids: CSASPSSGGNTIYF. CDR3 bases: TGCAGTGCTAGTCCCTCTTCGGGTGGAAACACCATATATTTT.

The chain combines TRBV7-2 with TRBJ2-7; the match to TRBD1 covers 9 bases. V lost 3 bases and J lost 4; bases outside the gene matches: 13. The germline V gene has CDR1 SGHTA and CDR2 FQGNSA. The CDR3 contains 17 residues. The CDR3 DNA sequence: TGTGCCAGCAGCTTGGCCATAGGCGGACAGGGGACTTACGAGCAGTACTTC. This translates into CASSLAIGGQGTYEQYF.

This clone was seen only once. The rearrangement joins TRBV19 to TRBJ1-3; 9 bases are a match to TRBD1. Germline CDR1 is LNHDA and CDR2 is SQIVND (reference sequence). Trimming removed 3 bases from V and 6 bases from J; junction bases left unmatched: 6. The CDR3 totals 15 residues. The CDR3 DNA is TGTGCCAGTAGTATTGGACAGGGGTTTGAAAACACCATATATTTT. Residues: CASSIGQGFENTIYF.